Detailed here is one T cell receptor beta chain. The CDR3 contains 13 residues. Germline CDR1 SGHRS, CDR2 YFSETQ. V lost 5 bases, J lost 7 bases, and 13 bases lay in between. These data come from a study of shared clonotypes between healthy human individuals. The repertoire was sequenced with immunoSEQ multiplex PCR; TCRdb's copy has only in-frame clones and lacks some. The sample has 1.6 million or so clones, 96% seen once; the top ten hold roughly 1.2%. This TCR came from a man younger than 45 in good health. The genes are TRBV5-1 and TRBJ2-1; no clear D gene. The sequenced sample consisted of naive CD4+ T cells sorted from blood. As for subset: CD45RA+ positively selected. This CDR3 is CASRLSLSNEQFF. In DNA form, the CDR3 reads TGCGCCAGCAGATTGAGCCTTTCTAATGAGCAGTTCTTC. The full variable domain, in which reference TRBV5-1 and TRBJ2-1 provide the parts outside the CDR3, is KAGVTQTPRYLIKTRGQQVTLSCSPISGHRSVSWYQQTPGQGLQFLFEYFSETQRNKGNFPGRFSGRQFSNSRSEMNVSTLELGDSALYLCASRLSLSNEQFFGPGTRLTVL.